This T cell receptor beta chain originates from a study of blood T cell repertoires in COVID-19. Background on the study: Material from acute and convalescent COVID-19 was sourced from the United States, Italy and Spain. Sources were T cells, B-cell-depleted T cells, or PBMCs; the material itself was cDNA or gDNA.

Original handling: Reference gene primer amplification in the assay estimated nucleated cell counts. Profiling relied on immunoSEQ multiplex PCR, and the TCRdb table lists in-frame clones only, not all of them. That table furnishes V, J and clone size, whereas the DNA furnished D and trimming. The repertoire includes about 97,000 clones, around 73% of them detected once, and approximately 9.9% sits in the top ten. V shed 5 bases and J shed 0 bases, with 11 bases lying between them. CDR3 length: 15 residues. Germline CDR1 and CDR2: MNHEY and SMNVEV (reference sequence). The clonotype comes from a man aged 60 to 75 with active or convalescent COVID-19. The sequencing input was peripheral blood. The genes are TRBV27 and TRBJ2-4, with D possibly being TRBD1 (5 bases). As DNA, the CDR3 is TGTGCCAGCAGTCCCCGACAGACAGCCAAAAACATTCAGTACTTC. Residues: CASSPRQTAKNIQYF.